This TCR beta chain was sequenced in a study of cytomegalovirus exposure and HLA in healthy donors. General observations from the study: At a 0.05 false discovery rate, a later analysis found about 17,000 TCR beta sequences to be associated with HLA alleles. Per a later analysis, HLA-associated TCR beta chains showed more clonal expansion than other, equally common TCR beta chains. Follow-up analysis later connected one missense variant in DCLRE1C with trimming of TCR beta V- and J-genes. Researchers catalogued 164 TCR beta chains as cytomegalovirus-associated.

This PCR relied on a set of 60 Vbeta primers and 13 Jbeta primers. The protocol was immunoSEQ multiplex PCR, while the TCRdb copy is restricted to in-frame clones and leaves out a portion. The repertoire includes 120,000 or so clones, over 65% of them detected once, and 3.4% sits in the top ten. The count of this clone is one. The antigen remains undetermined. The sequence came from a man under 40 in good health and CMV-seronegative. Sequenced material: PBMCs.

The DNA of the CDR3 is TGTGCCAGCAGCTTAAGACTAGCGGGGAAGGTGTCAGATACGCAGTATTTT. Its protein is CASSLRLAGKVSDTQYF. V is TRBV7-9 and J is TRBJ2-3; 11 bases match TRBD2. Germline V gene lookup returns CDR1 SEHNR and CDR2 FQNEAQ (reference sequence). Trimming took 2 bases from V and 4 from J; bases not matched to a gene: 8. The CDR3 spans 17 residues. Full variable domain (missing parts from reference TRBV7-9 and TRBJ2-3): DTGVSQNPRHKITKRGQNVTFRCDPISEHNRLYWYRQTLGQGPEFLTYFQNEAQLEKSRLLSDRFSAERPKGSFSTLEIQRTEQGDSAMYLCASSLRLAGKVSDTQYFGPGTRLTVL.